Listed here are 30 T cell receptor beta chains from one sample, sequenced in a study of quantifying T cell responses using KT2 cells. Study information: TCR alpha and beta constant-region primers primed reverse transcription of RNA.

The cDNA 3' end received a ligated oligonucleotide with a UMI. First-round PCR used 4 to 5 cycles and beta primers RC1.1 and RC1.2 covering TRBC1 and TRBC2. Each CDR3 protein gets one entry after TCRdb re-called the UMI-ligation and nested PCR reads with MiXCR. Of around 56,000 distinct CDR3 sequences in the sample, over 9% were seen once. The specimen sequenced was PBMCs spiked with cells of the T cell clone KT2. These receptor sequences come from a human donor.

For the CDR3, the DNA is TGTGCCAGCAGCCGCAGACTAGCGGGGGGCACCGGGGAGCTGTTTTTT. Translation: CASSRRLAGGTGELFF. V gene TRBV11-2 combines with J gene TRBJ2-2; 13 nucleotides line up with TRBD2. CDR3 length: 16 amino acids. V trimming: 5 bases; J trimming: 4 bases; junction bases outside the gene matches: 4. Germline V gene data show CDR1 as SGHAT and CDR2 as FQNNGV.

This clonotype was seen ten or more times. The chain is built from TRBV12-3 or TRBV12-4 and TRBJ1-2; D is ambiguous. Trimming took 4 bases from V and 8 from J, leaving 8 bases between them. CDR3 size: 11 residues. CDR3 protein: CASSYSQGYTF. The CDR3 nucleotides are TGTGCCAGCAGTTACAGTCAGGGCTACACCTTC.

This clonotype has just a few counts. This chain uses TRBV20-1 with TRBJ2-7, with 9 bases matching TRBD2. There are 12 residues in the CDR3. In germline, CDR1 is DFQATT, CDR2 SNEGSKA (reference sequence). The trim removed 5 bases at V and 5 bases at J, leaving 4 bases unmatched. Here the CDR3 reads CSAPGLAHEQYF. In DNA, the CDR3 is TGCAGTGCTCCGGGACTAGCCCACGAGCAGTACTTC.

This sequence joins TRBV7-3 and TRBJ2-3; a weak D match, TRBD2 (7 bases). The V gene lost 4 bases and the J gene lost 8 bases, with 19 bases spanning the gap. CDR1 and CDR2 (germline): SGHTA, FQGTGA. The CDR3 is 15 amino acids. The CDR3 spells CASSWGAGQQGTQYF. The CDR3 bases are TGTGCCAGCAGCTGGGGAGCGGGGCAACAGGGTACGCAGTATTTT.

This chain links TRBV29-1 with TRBJ2-7; D is uncertain. The V gene lost 6 bases and the J gene lost 4 bases, with 10 bases spanning the gap. Germline CDR1 is SQVTM and CDR2 is ANQGSEA. The CDR3 length is 11 residues. The CDR3 DNA reads TGCAGCGTGGCAGACGGATACGAGCAGTACGTC. This encodes CSVADGYEQYV.

The chain employs TRBV4-1 and TRBJ1-5; D is ambiguous. The CDR3 is 14 residues long. Germline V gene lookup returns CDR1 MGHRA and CDR2 YSYEKL. The V gene lost 0 bases and the J gene lost 7 bases, with 10 bases spanning the gap. CDR3 residues: CASSQEVGNQPQHF. The CDR3 nucleotides read TGCGCCAGCAGCCAAGAGGTGGGAAACCAGCCCCAGCATTTT.

On this clonotype: Given a much more abundant clone one base away, this may be a read error. The V gene is TRBV3-1, the J gene TRBJ1-2; 7 bases map to TRBD1. This CDR3 comprises 16 residues. Germline V lookup: CDR1 LGHDT, CDR2 YNNKEL (reference sequence). The CDR3 DNA follows: TGTGCCAGCAGCCACCCCACCGGGACAGCTAACTATGGCTACAACTTC. Protein sequence: CASSHPTGTANYGYNF.

This clonotype was counted between two and nine times. This rearrangement joins TRBV20-1 to TRBJ2-2; 11 bases are a match to TRBD2. With V trimmed by 2 bases and J by 6 bases, 2 bases remained unmatched. This CDR3 has 14 residues. Germline CDR1 reads DFQATT; CDR2 reads SNEGSKA (reference sequence). This CDR3 reads CSARRLAGSGELFF. In nucleotides, the CDR3 is TGCAGTGCTAGAAGACTAGCGGGGTCCGGGGAGCTGTTTTTT.

This clonotype turned up a few times. The chain combines TRBV6-5 with TRBJ2-2; D call uncertain. The germline V and J ends were trimmed by 1 base and 1 base, with 7 bases remaining between them. The CDR3 runs 15 residues. Germline values: CDR1 MNHEY, CDR2 SVGAGI. This CDR3 reads CASSYLRQNTGELFF. CDR3 DNA sequence: TGTGCCAGCAGTTACTTACGACAGAACACCGGGGAGCTGTTTTTT.

The sample holds many counts of this clonotype. This chain links TRBV29-1 with TRBJ1-1; no clear D gene. Trimming left V 7 bases short and J 0 bases short, with 15 bases between. In germline, CDR1 is SQVTM, CDR2 ANQGSEA. CDR3 length: 14 residues. In DNA, the CDR3 is TGCAGCGCCGAAAACCGACTAATGAACACTGAAGCTTTCTTT. As protein: CSAENRLMNTEAFF.

This clonotype was seen a handful of times. The chain is built from TRBV2 and TRBJ2-7; possibly TRBD1 or TRBD2 for D (5 bases each). V was clipped by 10 bases and J by 2 bases, with 15 bases between them. The V gene's germline CDR1 is SNHLY and CDR2 FYNNEI. The CDR3 contains 13 residues. The CDR3 nucleotides are TGTGCCATCGACGGGACGGTTGCCTACGAGCAGTACTTC. Translating it yields CAIDGTVAYEQYF.

This clonotype was counted only a few times. The chain carries TRBV29-1 and TRBJ2-7; 9 bases agree with TRBD1. The CDR3 totals 14 residues. Germline V gene data show CDR1 as SQVTM and CDR2 as ANQGSEA. V was pared by 6 bases and J by 3 bases, with 9 bases of the junction left unmatched. CDR3 sequence reads: CSVQTGGIGYEQYF. The CDR3 nucleotides are TGCAGCGTGCAGACAGGGGGAATCGGCTACGAGCAGTACTTC.

This rearrangement joins TRBV29-1 to TRBJ2-5; 9 positions agree with TRBD1. The CDR3 extends over 16 amino acids. Germline V gives CDR1 SQVTM, CDR2 ANQGSEA. The ends lost 6 bases at V and 3 bases at J; junction bases unmatched: 14. CDR3 bases: TGCAGCGTACAGGGGGCTTTCGGTAGAACGAAAGAGACCCAGTACTTC. Translated, it gives CSVQGAFGRTKETQYF.

This clonotype has more than one count but fewer than ten. The chain employs TRBV9 and TRBJ2-4, with D unresolved. This CDR3 spans 14 amino acids. Trimming removed 1 base at V and 0 bases at J, with 5 bases between. The germline V gene has CDR1 SGDLS and CDR2 YYNGEE. CDR3 region: CASSVSPAKNIQYF. DNA for the CDR3: TGTGCCAGCAGCGTAAGTCCAGCCAAAAACATTCAGTACTTC. Filled out from reference TRBV9 and TRBJ2-4, the complete variable domain reads DSGVTQTPKHLITATGQRVTLRCSPRSGDLSVYWYQQSLDQGLQFLIQYYNGEERAKGNILERFSAQQFPDLHSELNLSSLELGDSALYFCASSVSPAKNIQYFGAGTRLSVL.

In this sample, this clonotype turned up a few times. This chain uses TRBV6-5 with TRBJ2-3, with 9 positions matching TRBD2. The CDR3 spans 14 residues. J gave up 4 bases and V 7 bases, and 6 bases lay outside the gene matches. Germline values: CDR1 MNHEY, CDR2 SVGAGI. CDR3 nucleotides: TGTGCCAGCACGGCGGGAGGGCCGGCAGATACGCAGTATTTT. Its translation: CASTAGGPADTQYF.

CDR3 nucleotides: TGTGCCAGCAGTTTAACGACAGGGACGGGTCAGCCCCAGCATTTT. This encodes CASSLTTGTGQPQHF. The V and J genes are TRBV12-3 or TRBV12-4 and TRBJ1-5; 7 nucleotides match TRBD1. J lost 6 bases, V lost 2 bases, and 7 bases had no gene match. CDR3 size: 15 residues.

This clonotype was picked up many times. As DNA, the CDR3 is TGTGCCATAGTAGCGGGAGTCGGGGATACGCAGTATTTT. The encoded protein is CAIVAGVGDTQYF. The gene calls are TRBV10-3 and TRBJ2-3, with 9 bases that match TRBD2. This CDR3 region has 13 residues. The ends lost 9 bases at V and 6 bases at J; junction bases unmatched: 7. CDR1 and CDR2 from the germline V gene are ENHRY and SYGVKD.

The V and J genes are TRBV21-1 and TRBJ2-1; the table names TRBD1, a call not compared with the DNA. TRBV21-1 is a pseudogene. The CDR3 runs 12 residues. In DNA form, the CDR3 reads TGTGCCGACATAACAGGGACCGATGAGCAGTTCTTC. This sequence encodes CADITGTDEQFF.

The chain employs TRBV5-5 and TRBJ1-1, with a tentative D call TRBD1 (6 bases). V was cut by 2 bases and J by 1 base, with 12 bases left in between. Germline lookup yields CDR1 SGHKS and CDR2 YYEKEE (reference sequence). This CDR3 comprises 15 residues. The CDR3 reads CASSFGSTGNTEAFF. CDR3 nucleotide sequence: TGTGCCAGCAGCTTCGGATCGACAGGGAACACTGAAGCTTTCTTT.

This clonotype was recorded many times. This chain uses TRBV19 with TRBJ2-3; tentative D call: TRBD2 (6 bases). The CDR3 totals 14 residues. The germline gives CDR1 LNHDA, CDR2 SQIVND (reference sequence). The germline V and J ends were trimmed by 4 bases and 4 bases, with 12 bases remaining between them. CDR3 DNA: TGTGCCAGTAGTACCGGGACTGAATCAGATACGCAGTATTTT. Amino acids: CASSTGTESDTQYF.

In this sample, this clonotype turned up many times. The CDR3 is CSARDGEPRTSGRGDTQYF. CDR3 nucleotides: TGCAGTGCTAGAGATGGAGAACCCCGGACTAGCGGGAGAGGGGATACGCAGTATTTT. V gene TRBV20-1 combines with J gene TRBJ2-3; 13 nucleotides line up with TRBD2. Unmatched junction bases numbered 15, after V lost 0 bases and J lost 6 bases. The germline V gene encodes CDR1 DFQATT and CDR2 SNEGSKA (reference sequence). The CDR3 sequence is 19 residues long.

This clonotype was detected many times. The chain carries TRBV20-1 and TRBJ2-5; D possibly corresponds to TRBD1 (5 bases). The V end lost 0 bases, the J end lost 4 bases, and 15 bases lay between the germline ends. This CDR3 has 15 residues. Germline CDR1 reads DFQATT; CDR2 reads SNEGSKA (reference sequence). CDR3 DNA: TGCAGTGCTAGAGATCGAAAGGGGCGGAGAGAGACCCAGTACTTC. Amino acid sequence: CSARDRKGRRETQYF.

The chain employs TRBV4-1 and TRBJ1-3; D remains ambiguous. Trimming removed 1 base from V and 2 bases from J, with 6 bases in between. The germline CDR1 and CDR2 sequences are MGHRA and YSYEKL. This CDR3 has 14 amino acids. Written as DNA, the CDR3 is TGCGCCAGCAGCCAAGTCTACACTGGAAACACCATATATTTT. This translates into CASSQVYTGNTIYF.

The chain has TRBV4-2 and TRBJ2-4; the D is unclear. This CDR3 has 16 residues. V lost 0 bases, J lost 0 bases, and 9 bases lay in between. Germline V gene data show CDR1 as LGHNA and CDR2 as YNFKEQ. The CDR3 region has the DNA TGTGCCAGCAGCCAAGATCTAGGTGTAGCCAAAAACATTCAGTACTTC. Its protein product is CASSQDLGVAKNIQYF.

This clonotype was seen more than once but under ten times. CDR3 region: CASRGMGAFREQFF. DNA for the CDR3: TGTGCCAGCAGGGGCATGGGGGCCTTCAGGGAGCAGTTCTTC. This sequence joins TRBV12-3 or TRBV12-4 and TRBJ2-1; perhaps TRBD1 as D (6 bases). V lost 6 bases and J lost 10, with 19 bases in between. CDR3 length: 14 amino acids.

This clonotype was seen a few times. This chain joins TRBV10-3 and TRBJ2-3; 11 positions agree with TRBD2. V was clipped by 5 bases and J by 6 bases; unmatched bases: 4. In germline, CDR1 is ENHRY, CDR2 SYGVKD. The CDR3 sequence is 14 residues long. CDR3 sequence reads: CAISTSGGLDTQYF. CDR3 in DNA: TGTGCCATCAGTACTAGCGGGGGTTTGGATACGCAGTATTTT.

CDR3: CASSKALGRWGLAGVRGGKTQYF. For the CDR3, the DNA is TGTGCCAGCAGCAAAGCGCTGGGGCGCTGGGGACTAGCGGGAGTCCGCGGAGGGAAGACCCAGTACTTC. V usage is TRBV21-1 and J usage is TRBJ2-5; the table's D gene call, TRBD2, was not cross checked with the DNA. TRBV21-1 is a pseudogene. The CDR3 consists of 23 residues.

This clonotype has a handful of counts. The chain carries TRBV27 and TRBJ2-7; TRBD2 aligns across 10 bases. J was trimmed by 2 bases and V by 5 bases; bases with no gene match: 12. CDR3 size: 17 residues. Per germline, CDR1 MNHEY and CDR2 SMNVEV (reference sequence). CDR3 sequence reads: CASSPPRLAGETYEQYF. The CDR3 region has the DNA TGTGCCAGCAGTCCCCCAAGGCTAGCGGGAGAGACCTACGAGCAGTACTTC.

Only a few counts were recorded for this clonotype. The V gene is TRBV12-3 or TRBV12-4, the J gene TRBJ2-7, with 10 nucleotides matching TRBD2. This CDR3 is built from 14 residues. Trimming took 5 bases from V and 7 from J; bases not matched to a gene: 8. CDR3 sequence: CASSRTSGRGEQYF. CDR3 bases: TGTGCCAGCAGTCGGACTAGCGGACGAGGGGAGCAGTACTTC.

In nucleotides, the CDR3 is TGTGCCAGCAGTATCGGGACGGGGTACTACGAGCAGTACTTC. Translation gives CASSIGTGYYEQYF. This chain uses TRBV27 with TRBJ2-7; D is perhaps TRBD1 or TRBD2 (5 bases each). The CDR3 has 14 amino acids. Trimming took 5 bases from V and 3 from J, leaving 14 bases between them. Germline V gives CDR1 MNHEY, CDR2 SMNVEV (reference sequence).